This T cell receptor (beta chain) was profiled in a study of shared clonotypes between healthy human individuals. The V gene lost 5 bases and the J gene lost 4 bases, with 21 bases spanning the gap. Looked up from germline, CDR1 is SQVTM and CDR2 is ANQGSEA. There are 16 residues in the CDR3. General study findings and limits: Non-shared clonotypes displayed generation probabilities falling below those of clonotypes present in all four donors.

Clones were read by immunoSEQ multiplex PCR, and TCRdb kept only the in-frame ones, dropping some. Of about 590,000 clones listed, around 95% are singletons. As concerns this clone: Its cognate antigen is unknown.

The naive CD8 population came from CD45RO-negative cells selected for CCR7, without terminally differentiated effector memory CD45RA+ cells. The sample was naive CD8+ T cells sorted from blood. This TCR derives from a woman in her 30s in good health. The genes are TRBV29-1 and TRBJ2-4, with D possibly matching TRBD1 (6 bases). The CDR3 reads CSVRPTGSESKNIQYF. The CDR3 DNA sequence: TGCAGCGTTCGTCCTACAGGGTCGGAATCGAAAAACATTCAGTACTTC.